This TCR beta chain was documented in a study of control samples from healthy donors and cancer patients. Assay: immunoSEQ multiplex PCR; the TCRdb copy retains only in-frame clones and omits some. Of 150,000 to 170,000 clones listed, roughly 94% are singletons. The CDR3 runs 18 residues. V lost 1 base and J lost 0, with 17 bases in between. CDR1 is LNHDA, CDR2 SQIVND, per germline (reference sequence). Sequenced material: blood. This chain links TRBV19 with TRBJ2-3, with D uncertain. The clonotype was recovered from a man aged 35-49 years in good health. The CDR3: CASSIGPPQDVSTDTQYF. CDR3 nucleotide sequence: TGTGCCAGTAGTATAGGGCCCCCGCAGGACGTTAGCACAGATACGCAGTATTTT. The variable domain in full, completed from reference TRBV19 and TRBJ2-3, reads DGGITQSPKYLFRKEGQNVTLSCEQNLNHDAMYWYRQDPGQGLRLIYYSQIVNDFQKGDIAEGYSVSREKKESFPLTVTSAQKNPTAFYLCASSIGPPQDVSTDTQYFGPGTRLTVL.